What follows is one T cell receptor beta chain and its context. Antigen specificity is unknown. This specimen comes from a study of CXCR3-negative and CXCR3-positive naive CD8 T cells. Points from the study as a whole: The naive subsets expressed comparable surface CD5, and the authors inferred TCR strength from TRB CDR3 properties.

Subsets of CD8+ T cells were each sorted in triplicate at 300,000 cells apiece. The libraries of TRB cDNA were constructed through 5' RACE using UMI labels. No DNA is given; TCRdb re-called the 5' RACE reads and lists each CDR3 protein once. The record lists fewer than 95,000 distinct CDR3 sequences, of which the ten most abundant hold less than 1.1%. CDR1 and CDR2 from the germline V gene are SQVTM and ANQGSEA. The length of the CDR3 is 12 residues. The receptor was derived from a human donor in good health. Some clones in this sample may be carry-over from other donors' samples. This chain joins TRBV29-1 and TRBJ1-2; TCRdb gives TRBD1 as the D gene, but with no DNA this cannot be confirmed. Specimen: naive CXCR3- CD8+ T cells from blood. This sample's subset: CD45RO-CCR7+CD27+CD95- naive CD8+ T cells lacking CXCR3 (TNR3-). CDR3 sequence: CSGGTDNYGYTF.